The text below deals with one T cell receptor (beta chain). Its antigen is unknown. Assay runs were performed at deep level. The table came from immunoSEQ multiplex PCR; TCRdb's copy has only in-frame clones and leaves some out. Of around 1.5 million clones in the sample, 95% to 99% are singletons; the top ten hold about 0.45%. These data originate in a study of shared clonotypes between healthy human individuals. Study as a whole: A couple of women and a few men aged 18 to 49 made up the donors.

Germline loops: CDR1 SGHTA, CDR2 FQGTGA. Trimming took off 5 bases at V and 5 bases at J, with 28 bases between the two ends. The CDR3 length is 19 residues. Overall study results and limits: Naive subsets typically showed greater estimated richness than memory subsets.

The receptor comes from a man aged 25-45 years in good health. The J gene is TRBJ2-1, the V gene TRBV7-3; D is tentatively TRBD1 or TRBD2 (5 bases each). The sample was naive CD4+ T cells sorted from blood. The subset was: CD45RA+ positively selected. In DNA form, the CDR3 reads TGTGCCAGCAGCCTACGCCATCTAATTCTCGGGACCTCAAACAATGAGCAGTTCTTC. This codes for CASSLRHLILGTSNNEQFF.